This is a list of T cell receptor beta chains from one sample in a study of T cell changes during pregnancy in multiple sclerosis. The data were produced by immunoSEQ multiplex PCR, yet TCRdb's version contains in-frame clones alone and is incomplete. The sample yields roughly 40,000 clones, 75% to 95% seen once. The specimen was CD4+ T cells from peripheral blood mononuclear cells, collected after pregnancy. Receptor source: a female donor in good health, enrolled as a control in a pregnancy study. Each CDR3 is given with its conserved first and last residue. D genes are given only for firm matches. Clone size, where shown, is once, few, many, or a class for clones that have expanded.

>TRBJ2-3|-|13|TRBV18|-
TGTGCCAGCTCACCCGGACAGACAGATACGCAGTATTTT
CASSPGQTDTQYF
>TRBJ2-2|-|15|TRBV28|-
TGTGCCAGCAGGGACGACAGTGACCCCACCGGGGAGCTGTTTTTT
CASRDDSDPTGELFF
>TRBJ1-1|-|12|TRBV29-1|few
TGCAGCGACGGGGGTATGAACACTGAAGCTTTCTTT
CSDGGMNTEAFF
>TRBJ2-7|-|14|TRBV5-5|few
TGTGCCAGCAGATTAAGGACAGAGTCCTACGAGCAGTACTTC
CASRLRTESYEQYF
>TRBJ2-3|TRBD1|15|TRBV5-1|-
TGCGCCAGCAGCTTGGGAGGGACAGGGGCAGATACGCAGTATTTT
CASSLGGTGADTQYF
>TRBJ1-5|-|14|TRBV2|-
TGTGCCAGCCGGCAGGTATGGAGGGGCCAGCCCCAGCATTTT
CASRQVWRGQPQHF
>TRBJ2-5|-|14|TRBV7-8|-
TGTGCCAGCAGTCAGGCAGCCGAAAGAGAGACCCAGTACTTC
CASSQAAERETQYF
>TRBJ2-1|TRBD2|16|TRBV2|-
TGTGCCAGCAGTGGACTAGCGGTTATCCATTACAATGAGCAGTTCTTC
CASSGLAVIHYNEQFF
>TRBJ2-2|-|13|TRBV7-6|-
TGTGCCAGCAGCTTAGGTAGTCCCGGGGAGCTGTTTTTT
CASSLGSPGELFF
>TRBJ2-1|-|11|TRBV20-1|-
TGCAGTGCTCGGGACTACAATGAGCAGTTCTTC
CSARDYNEQFF
>TRBJ1-1|-|17|TRBV6-1|-
TGTGCCAGCAGTGAAGTGGCAGGTTGGGCAGTGAACACTGAAGCTTTCTTT
CASSEVAGWAVNTEAFF
>TRBJ2-1|-|15|TRBV5-6|-
TGTGCCAGCAGCTTGATTACTGACTCTTACAATGAGCAGTTCTTC
CASSLITDSYNEQFF
>TRBJ2-2|TRBD1|14|TRBV27|few
TGTGCCAGCAGTTTCCCAGGGGGCACCGGGGAGCTGTTTTTT
CASSFPGGTGELFF
>TRBJ1-4|TRBD1|15|TRBV30|few
TGTGCCTGGAGTCGTCTGGACAGGAGGAATGAAAAACTGTTTTTT
CAWSRLDRRNEKLFF
>TRBJ1-6|-|14|TRBV28|-
TGTGCCAGCAGTTTTGACAATCTTGCTTCACCCCTCCACTTT
CASSFDNLASPLHF
>TRBJ2-5|TRBD1|15|TRBV2|-
TGTGCCAGCAGTGAGGACAGGGGGCGTGGCGAGACCCAGTACTTC
CASSEDRGRGETQYF
>TRBJ1-6|-|13|TRBV5-1|few
TGCGCCAGCAGCGACAGCCTTAATTCACCCCTCCACTTT
CASSDSLNSPLHF
>TRBJ1-1|-|15|TRBV9|-
TGTGCCAGCAGCCCCCGGGGCGCCGGGGGGACTGAAGCTTTCTTT
CASSPRGAGGTEAFF